One sample yielded the 9 T cell receptor beta chains listed below, sequenced in a study of blood T cell repertoires in COVID-19. The table came from immunoSEQ multiplex PCR; TCRdb's copy has only in-frame clones and leaves some out. Of approximately 210,000 clones in the sample, about nine tenths were seen once. Sequencing used peripheral blood. These receptors all come from a woman aged 40 to 49 with acute or convalescent COVID-19.

The J gene is TRBJ1-1, the V gene TRBV7-6, with D maybe TRBD1 (6 bases). The V gene's germline CDR1 is SGHVS and CDR2 FNYEAQ. Trimming removed 1 base from V and 2 bases from J, with 11 bases in between. The CDR3 is 15 residues long. CDR3 DNA sequence: TGTGCCAGCAGCTTAGTTGGGACACCTAACACTGAAGCTTTCTTT. This gives the protein CASSLVGTPNTEAFF.

The chain has TRBV18 and TRBJ1-4; D unclear. Germline V gives CDR1 KGHSH, CDR2 LQKENI. The ends were cut back, 1 base at V and 0 bases at J, with 6 bases in the middle. CDR3 length: 15 residues. CDR3 in DNA: TGTGCCAGCTCACCACAGGGAGCAACTAATGAAAAACTGTTTTTT. It translates to CASSPQGATNEKLFF.

The chain has TRBV19 and TRBJ2-3; no firm D call. The CDR3 is 12 amino acids. CDR1 is LNHDA, CDR2 SQIVND, per germline (reference sequence). V lost 3 bases and J 9 bases, leaving 10 bases between the germline ends. The chain's CDR3 is CASSINIGTQYF. In DNA, the CDR3 is TGTGCCAGTAGTATTAATATCGGGACGCAGTATTTT.

This rearrangement joins TRBV27 to TRBJ1-1; TRBD1 is a possible D gene (5 bases). V was trimmed by 5 bases and J by 1 base, leaving 17 bases between them. The CDR3 loop spans 16 amino acids. Germline lookup yields CDR1 MNHEY and CDR2 SMNVEV (reference sequence). The CDR3, as DNA: TGTGCCAGCAGTCCCGGGACTCCGGGGGGGAACACTGAAGCTTTCTTT. Its protein product is CASSPGTPGGNTEAFF.

The chain uses TRBV11-3 and TRBJ2-7; 7 bases match TRBD1. With V trimmed by 3 bases and J by 4 bases, 9 bases remained unmatched. Germline lookup yields CDR1 SGHNT and CDR2 YENEEA. There are 15 residues in the CDR3. In DNA, the CDR3 is TGTGCCAGCAGCTTTACCGGGACAGCCTCTTACGAGCAGTACGTC. It encodes CASSFTGTASYEQYV.

V and J are TRBV30 and TRBJ2-3; 9 positions match TRBD1. Germline CDR1 GTSNPN, CDR2 SVGIG (reference sequence). CDR3 length equals 14 residues. V shed 2 bases and J 4 bases; nucleotides not matched to a gene: 4. The CDR3 spells CAWSSTGGSDTQYF. CDR3 coding DNA: TGTGCCTGGAGTTCGACAGGGGGGTCAGATACGCAGTATTTT.

The chain's CDR3 is CASSLTLAGNTGELFF. In nucleotides, the CDR3 is TGTGCCAGCAGCTTAACGCTAGCGGGGAACACCGGGGAGCTGTTTTTT. The chain is built from TRBV7-2 and TRBJ2-2; 8 nucleotides agree with TRBD2. Trimming at V came to 2 bases and at J to 1 base, leaving 3 bases not matched to a gene. CDR1 SGHTA and CDR2 FQGNSA come from the germline V gene. The CDR3 contains 16 residues.

This chain uses TRBV4-2 with TRBJ2-5, with 13 bases lining up with TRBD2. Trimming at V came to 4 bases and at J to 5 bases, leaving 10 bases not matched to a gene. The CDR3 extends over 17 amino acids. CDR1 LGHNA and CDR2 YNFKEQ come from the germline V gene. The CDR3 DNA sequence: TGTGCCAGCAGCCTCGGACTAGCGGGGGTGTCCGTGGAGACCCAGTACTTC. This codes for CASSLGLAGVSVETQYF.

The genes are TRBV29-1 and TRBJ2-3; 9 bases agree with TRBD1. The CDR3 sequence is 15 residues long. Per germline, CDR1 SQVTM and CDR2 ANQGSEA. J lost 4 bases, V lost 6 bases, and 11 bases had no gene match. CDR3 nucleotide sequence: TGCAGCGTCGCGGACGGGACAGGGTGGGCAGATACGCAGTATTTT. As protein: CSVADGTGWADTQYF.